This T cell receptor (beta chain) was recorded in a study of T cell repertoires in cytomegalovirus infection. Study-level information: It can be stated that public TCR beta signatures indicated CMV infection as well as a matching HLA type. Findings and limits, study-wide: Public TCR beta family frequency separated CMV-and-HLA carriers, including in an independent cohort. HLA-C-restricted, CMV-specific TCR beta clonotypes were dominant ex vivo.

One entry per CDR3 protein results from TCRdb running MiXCR on the reads. The sample records around 740,000 distinct CDR3 sequences, approximately 40% being singletons. This clonotype occurred a few times. As yet, its antigen is unknown. CDR3 length: 16 residues. The V gene's germline CDR1 is SGHRS and CDR2 YFSETQ. V shed 1 base and J shed 4 bases, with 14 bases lying between them. The receptor was derived from a human donor in good health (CMV status not recorded). Some clones in this sample may be carry-over from other donors' samples. What was sequenced was PBMCs. The chain joins TRBV5-1 to TRBJ2-2; weak D call: TRBD1 (7 bases). The CDR3 reads CASSLSYRGLTGELFF. CDR3 nucleotides: TGCGCCAGCAGCTTGTCTTACAGGGGACTCACCGGGGAGCTGTTTTTT. The full variable domain, its missing parts supplied by reference TRBV5-1 and TRBJ2-2, is KAGVTQTPRYLIKTRGQQVTLSCSPISGHRSVSWYQQTPGQGLQFLFEYFSETQRNKGNFPGRFSGRQFSNSRSEMNVSTLELGDSALYLCASSLSYRGLTGELFFGEGSRLTVL.